Each of the 23 T cell receptor beta chains below was sequenced from the same sample in a study of spatial heterogeneity in lung cancer. Study outcomes and limitations: Higher tumor mutation counts went along with higher counts of expanded intratumoral alpha and beta TCRs.

TCRdb fed the 5' RACE reads into MiXCR, producing one record per CDR3 protein. The table has more than 300 distinct CDR3 sequences, around 25% seen once; the top ten hold roughly 45%. These TCRs' antigens remain unknown. Time point given: sample taken at primary tumor resection. Sample: lung tumor tissue, taken at surgery. Source of these receptors: a male donor with early-stage non-small cell lung cancer.

This clonotype is labeled large. This beta chain slipped into a library made for alpha chains as a stray read, so its size is not meaningful. The CDR3 protein is CASSLSGDGYTF. DNA for the CDR3: TGTGCCAGCAGTTTATCGGGGGATGGCTACACCTTC. This chain connects TRBV12-3 or TRBV12-4 to TRBJ1-2, with D tentatively TRBD1 (5 bases). Trimming shortened V by 2 bases and J by 6 bases, and 7 bases separated the two germline ends. The CDR3 loop spans 12 amino acids.

Notes on this clonotype: Since it is a stray read in a library aimed at alpha chains, this beta chain has a size that is not meaningful. The chain uses TRBV30 and TRBJ2-3; 8 bases are a match to TRBD2. The V gene's germline CDR1 is GTSNPN and CDR2 SVGIG (reference sequence). Losses at the gene ends were 4 bases for V and 4 bases for J; bases not matched to a gene: 10. The CDR3 runs 15 residues. The CDR3 region is CAWMYPGGPADTQYF. The CDR3 coding sequence is TGTGCCTGGATGTACCCGGGAGGGCCGGCAGATACGCAGTATTTT.

Regarding this clonotype: Because the library targeted alpha chains, this beta chain is an off-target read whose size means little. The rearrangement joins TRBV4-3 to TRBJ2-7; 7 nucleotides match TRBD1. Trimming removed 1 base from V and 2 bases from J; junction bases left unmatched: 8. CDR3 length: 16 residues. The germline V gene encodes CDR1 LGHNA and CDR2 YSLEER. In DNA, the CDR3 is TGCGCCAGCAGCCAAGCTCCGGGACAGCAGACCTACGAGCAGTACTTC. It encodes CASSQAPGQQTYEQYF.

Sample share makes this clonotype hyperexpanded. An end of the junction does not agree with germline; a read error may underlie this. This beta chain came through as a stray read in a library set up for alpha chains, and its size says little. V gene TRBV12-3 or TRBV12-4 combines with J gene TRBJ2-7; D might be TRBD1 (6 bases). The CDR3 runs 14 residues. CDR3 region: CASSLGGPGDEQYF. The CDR3 DNA reads TGTGCCAGCAGCTTAGGGGGACCCGGCGACGAGCAGTACTTC.

This clonotype ranks as large. This beta chain is an unintended read in a library built for alpha chains; its size means little. In DNA form, the CDR3 reads TGTGCCAGCAGTTTAGGGCGGGAGTCCTACAATGAGCAGTTCTTC. Residues: CASSLGRESYNEQFF. The gene calls are TRBV12-3 or TRBV12-4 and TRBJ2-1; TRBD2 aligns across 7 bases. V lost 1 base and J lost 1; bases outside the gene matches: 1. This CDR3 has 15 amino acids.

As regards this clonotype: Found in a library prepared for alpha chains, this beta chain is an off-target read, and its abundance has little meaning. The V gene is TRBV7-2, the J gene TRBJ2-7; 8 bases are a match to TRBD1. This CDR3 region has 15 residues. CDR1 is SGHTA and CDR2 is FQGNSA in the germline V gene. V lost 4 bases to trimming and J lost 1 base; unmatched junction nucleotides: 6. The CDR3 loop is CASSSAGGASYEQYF. CDR3 nucleotides: TGTGCCAGCAGCTCCGCAGGGGGCGCGTCCTACGAGCAGTACTTC.

This clonotype showed up just a few times. Since the library was made to target alpha chains, this beta chain is a stray read and its abundance is not meaningful. This rearrangement joins TRBV25-1 to TRBJ2-5, with D perhaps matching TRBD2 (6 bases). CDR3 length: 14 amino acids. With 3 bases removed from V and 2 bases from J, the gap between germline ends came to 10 bases. The germline gives CDR1 MGHDK, CDR2 SYGVNS. This CDR3 is CASSERGHQETQYF. Here the CDR3 DNA reads TGTGCCAGCAGTGAGCGGGGCCATCAAGAGACCCAGTACTTC.

This clonotype was found a few times. Within a library made for alpha chains, this beta chain is off target, and its count is uninformative. This sequence joins TRBV6-1 and TRBJ2-3; 11 nucleotides match TRBD2. CDR1 is MNHNS and CDR2 is SASEGT in the germline V gene. This CDR3 is 15 amino acids long. V trimming: 2 bases; J trimming: 4 bases; junction bases outside the gene matches: 2. The DNA for the CDR3 is TGTGCCAGCAGTGAAAGTAGCGGGGGGGCAGATACGCAGTATTTT. Translating it yields CASSESSGGADTQYF.

This clonotype is large in the sample. A library prepared for alpha chains yielded this beta chain as an off-target read; its size is of little meaning. The chain joins TRBV12-3 or TRBV12-4 to TRBJ1-1; D perhaps matches TRBD1 (6 bases). Trimming stripped 2 bases from V and 5 bases from J, with 9 bases between. The CDR3 is 13 amino acids. The CDR3 DNA sequence: TGTGCCAGCAGTTTAAACGACAGGACTGAAGCTTTCTTT. It yields the protein CASSLNDRTEAFF.

In its sample, this clonotype is large. The size of this beta chain means little, since it is a stray read in a library made for alpha chains. The chain has TRBV27 and TRBJ2-3; 11 positions agree with TRBD2. The CDR3 has 18 amino acids. J lost 2 bases, V lost 5 bases, and 12 bases had no gene match. Germline V gives CDR1 MNHEY, CDR2 SMNVEV (reference sequence). The CDR3 protein is CASSLLASGGMDTDTQYF. For the CDR3, the DNA is TGTGCCAGCAGTCTGTTGGCTAGCGGGGGGATGGACACAGATACGCAGTATTTT.

About this clonotype itself: This beta chain is an off-target read within a library intended for alpha chains, so its frequency means little. The rearrangement links TRBV12-3 or TRBV12-4 to TRBJ2-7; D is uncertain. This CDR3 comprises 12 residues. Trimming stripped 5 bases from V and 3 bases from J, with 8 bases between. CDR3 residues: CASSQYNYEQYF. The CDR3 DNA follows: TGTGCCAGCAGTCAGTATAACTACGAGCAGTACTTC.

This clonotype is large within its sample. This beta chain slipped into a library made for alpha chains as a stray read, so its size is not meaningful. The CDR3 DNA follows: TGCAGTGCTGCCCTGAGCGTTGAGCAGTTCTTC. Translating gives CSAALSVEQFF. The genes are TRBV20-1 and TRBJ2-1; no definite D call. The germline V and J ends were trimmed by 5 bases and 9 bases, with 11 bases remaining between them. CDR1 and CDR2 from the germline V gene are DFQATT and SNEGSKA (reference sequence). The CDR3 loop spans 11 amino acids.

This clonotype was seen more than once but under ten times. Because this beta chain is a stray read in a library intended to capture alpha chains, its abundance should not be given much weight. This chain uses TRBV5-1 with TRBJ2-7; D assignment may be TRBD1 or TRBD2 (6 bases each). The CDR3 runs 14 residues. CDR1 is SGHRS, CDR2 YFSETQ, per germline. The V and J ends lost 2 bases and 3 bases respectively, with 12 bases between them. CDR3 nucleotide sequence: TGCGCCAGCAGCTTAAGGGGGGACAACTACGAGCAGTACTTC. It is translated as CASSLRGDNYEQYF.

The table lists this clonotype with a few counts. The library was designed around alpha chains, so this beta chain is a stray read whose abundance carries little weight. V gene TRBV27 combines with J gene TRBJ2-2; TRBD2 matches 7 bases. The CDR3 spans 15 residues. Germline CDR1 MNHEY, CDR2 SMNVEV (reference sequence). Losses at the gene ends were 8 bases for V and 4 bases for J; bases not matched to a gene: 10. The CDR3 DNA sequence: TGTGCCAGCCAAGAATTCCGGGAGGCCACCGGGGAGCTGTTTTTT. Translated, it gives CASQEFREATGELFF.

Remarks on this clonotype: This beta chain is a stray read from a library made for alpha chains; its abundance is not meaningful. V gene TRBV13 combines with J gene TRBJ2-2; D possibly corresponds to TRBD1 (5 bases). Germline V lookup: CDR1 PRHDT, CDR2 FYEKMQ (reference sequence). V was trimmed by 5 bases and J by 6 bases, leaving 13 bases between them. This CDR3 has 14 amino acids. The CDR3 DNA reads TGTGCCAGCAGCCTGACCAGGGTGGCCGGGGAGCTGTTTTTT. Translated: CASSLTRVAGELFF.

This clonotype was seen only a few times. As an off-target read in a library built for alpha chains, this beta chain has a frequency of little significance. This rearrangement joins TRBV7-2 to TRBJ2-3; D is uncertain. Looked up from germline, CDR1 is SGHTA and CDR2 is FQGNSA. Deletions cut 5 bases from V and 1 base from J, with 13 bases between. This CDR3 region has 15 residues. CDR3 bases: TGTGCCAGCAGCCCCGATTCGTTGGGCACAGATACGCAGTATTTT. It translates to CASSPDSLGTDTQYF.

This clonotype was counted between two and nine times. This beta chain is a stray sequence in a library constructed for alpha chains; its clone size is not meaningful. The V and J genes are TRBV5-4 and TRBJ1-1, with D uncertain. The germline CDR1 and CDR2 sequences are SGHNT and YYREEE (reference sequence). The CDR3 loop spans 13 amino acids. The V end was cut by 3 bases, the J end by 1 base, with 7 bases between. The CDR3: CASSSGSNTEAFF. The CDR3 bases are TGTGCCAGCAGCTCCGGGTCGAACACTGAAGCTTTCTTT.

On this clonotype itself: The library was prepared for alpha chains; this beta chain is a stray read, so its frequency means little. The rearrangement joins TRBV19 to TRBJ2-1; 12 positions match TRBD2. The CDR3 loop spans 15 amino acids. Germline V gene lookup returns CDR1 LNHDA and CDR2 SQIVND (reference sequence). Trimming cost V 4 bases and J 8 bases; bases outside gene matches: 6. The CDR3 nucleotides read TGTGCCAGTAGTACACTACTAGCGGGGGGATATGAGCAGTTCTTC. This encodes CASSTLLAGGYEQFF.

In this sample, this clonotype is large. This beta chain turned up in a library designed for alpha chains; as an off-target read, its abundance says little. The rearrangement uses TRBV7-2 and TRBJ2-2; D possibly corresponds to TRBD1 (6 bases). The ends were cut back, 6 bases at V and 9 bases at J, with 17 bases in the middle. The CDR3 covers 14 residues. CDR1 SGHTA and CDR2 FQGNSA come from the germline V gene. The CDR3 region has the DNA TGTGCCAGCAGTTCCCCGACAGGCCGCAGGGAGCTGTTTTTT. This translates into CASSSPTGRRELFF.

A note on this clonotype: For a library built for alpha chains, this beta chain is a stray read; little rests on its size. J is TRBJ2-5 and V is TRBV14; 8 bases are shared with TRBD1. V shed 2 bases and J 5 bases; nucleotides not matched to a gene: 7. Germline V gene sequence: CDR1 SGHDN, CDR2 FVKESK. The CDR3 is 15 residues long. In nucleotides, the CDR3 is TGTGCCAGCAGCCAACTGACAGGGGAGGCGGAGACCCAGTACTTC. The encoded protein is CASSQLTGEAETQYF.

This clonotype rates as large (0.1 to 1%). Since the library was made to target alpha chains, this beta chain is a stray read and its abundance is not meaningful. V and J are TRBV20-1 and TRBJ1-1; D unresolved. There are 15 residues in the CDR3. Germline V CDR1 and CDR2: DFQATT, SNEGSKA (reference sequence). Trimming removed 0 bases from V and 3 bases from J, with 14 bases in between. For the CDR3, the DNA is TGCAGTGCTAGAGATCGGGGTCAGCGAGACACTGAAGCTTTCTTT. Its translation: CSARDRGQRDTEAFF.

This clonotype has only a few counts. This beta chain appears as a stray read in a library generated for alpha chains; its size is not informative. The chain has TRBV20-1 and TRBJ2-5; 7 positions match TRBD1. The CDR3 length is 14 residues. Germline V gives CDR1 DFQATT, CDR2 SNEGSKA (reference sequence). V trimming: 7 bases; J trimming: 5 bases; junction bases outside the gene matches: 13. The chain's CDR3 is CSVPATGLTETQYF. In DNA form, the CDR3 reads TGCAGTGTTCCAGCGACAGGGCTTACCGAGACCCAGTACTTC.

This clonotype was observed a handful of times. For a library built for alpha chains, this beta chain is a stray read; little rests on its size. The V call is TRBV5-1, the J call TRBJ1-1; the D is unclear. The CDR3 length is 14 residues. Germline CDR1 and CDR2: SGHRS and YFSETQ. Trimming pared 2 bases from V and 5 bases from J, leaving 13 bases between. The CDR3 coding sequence is TGCGCCAGCAGCTTTGAGGGAACGAGAACTGAAGCTTTCTTT. This encodes CASSFEGTRTEAFF.